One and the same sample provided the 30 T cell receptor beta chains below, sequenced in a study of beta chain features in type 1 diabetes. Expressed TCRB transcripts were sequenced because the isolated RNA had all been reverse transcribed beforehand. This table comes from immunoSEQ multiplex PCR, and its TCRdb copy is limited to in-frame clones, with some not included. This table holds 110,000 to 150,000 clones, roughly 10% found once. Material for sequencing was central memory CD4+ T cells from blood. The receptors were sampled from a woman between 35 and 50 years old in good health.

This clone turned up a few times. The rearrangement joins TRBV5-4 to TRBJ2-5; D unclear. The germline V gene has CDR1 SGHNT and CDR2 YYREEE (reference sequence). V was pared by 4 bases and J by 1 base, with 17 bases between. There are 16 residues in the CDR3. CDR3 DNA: TGTGCCAGCAGCCTTGTGGCCACCTTAAGCCAAGAGACCCAGTACTTC. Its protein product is CASSLVATLSQETQYF.

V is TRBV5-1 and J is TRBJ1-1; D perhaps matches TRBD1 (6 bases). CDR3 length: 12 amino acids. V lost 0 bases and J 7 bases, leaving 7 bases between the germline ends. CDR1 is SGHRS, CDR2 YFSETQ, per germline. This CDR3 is CASSLEGVEAFF. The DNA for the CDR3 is TGCGCCAGCAGCTTGGAGGGGGTTGAAGCTTTCTTT.

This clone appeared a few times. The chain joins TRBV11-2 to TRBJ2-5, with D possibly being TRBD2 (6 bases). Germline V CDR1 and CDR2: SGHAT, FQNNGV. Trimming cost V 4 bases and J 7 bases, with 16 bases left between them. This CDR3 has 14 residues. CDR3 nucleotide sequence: TGTGCCAGCAGCTCACCTAGGCGGCGGGGGACCCAGTACTTC. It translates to CASSSPRRRGTQYF.

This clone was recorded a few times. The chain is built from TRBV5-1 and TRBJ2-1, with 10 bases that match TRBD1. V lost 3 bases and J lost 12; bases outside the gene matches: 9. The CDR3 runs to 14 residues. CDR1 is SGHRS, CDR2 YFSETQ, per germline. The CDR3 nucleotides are TGCGCCAGCAGCTCCCTGGGACAGGGGAACGGGCAGTTCTTC. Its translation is CASSSLGQGNGQFF.

CDR3: CASSLSQGVPNSPLHF. CDR3 nucleotides: TGTGCCAGCAGTTTATCCCAGGGGGTGCCTAATTCACCCCTCCACTTT. The chain has TRBV27 and TRBJ1-6; 7 nucleotides align to TRBD1. This CDR3 is built from 16 residues. Germline assignment: CDR1 MNHEY and CDR2 SMNVEV (reference sequence). The V and J ends lost 0 bases and 6 bases, in that order; junction bases with no gene match: 5.

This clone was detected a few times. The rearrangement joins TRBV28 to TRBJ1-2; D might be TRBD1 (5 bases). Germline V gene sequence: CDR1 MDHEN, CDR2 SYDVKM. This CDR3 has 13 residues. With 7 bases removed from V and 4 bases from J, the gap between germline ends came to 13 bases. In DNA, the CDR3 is TGTGCCAGCAACCTGGGGCTCCTCTATGGCTACACCTTC. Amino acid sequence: CASNLGLLYGYTF.

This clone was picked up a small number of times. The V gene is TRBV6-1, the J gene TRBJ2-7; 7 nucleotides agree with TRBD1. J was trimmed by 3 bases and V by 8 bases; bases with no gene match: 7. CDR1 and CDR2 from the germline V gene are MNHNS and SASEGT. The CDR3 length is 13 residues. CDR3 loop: CASHRQGVYEQYF. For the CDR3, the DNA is TGTGCCAGCCACAGACAGGGAGTCTACGAGCAGTACTTC.

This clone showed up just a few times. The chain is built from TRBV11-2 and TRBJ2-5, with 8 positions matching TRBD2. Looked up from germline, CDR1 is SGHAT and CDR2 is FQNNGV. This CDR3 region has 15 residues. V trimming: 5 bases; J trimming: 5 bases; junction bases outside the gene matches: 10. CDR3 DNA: TGTGCCAGCAGCGGGGCGGGGGGCGTCGGGGAGACCCAGTACTTC. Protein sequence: CASSGAGGVGETQYF.

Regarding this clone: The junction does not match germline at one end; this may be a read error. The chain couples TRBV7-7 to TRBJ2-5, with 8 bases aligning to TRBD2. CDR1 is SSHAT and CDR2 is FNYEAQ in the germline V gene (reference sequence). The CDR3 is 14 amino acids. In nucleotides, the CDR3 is TGTGCTAGCAGCCCAAGCGGGGGAGGCGAGACCCAGTACTTC. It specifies CASSPSGGGETQYF.

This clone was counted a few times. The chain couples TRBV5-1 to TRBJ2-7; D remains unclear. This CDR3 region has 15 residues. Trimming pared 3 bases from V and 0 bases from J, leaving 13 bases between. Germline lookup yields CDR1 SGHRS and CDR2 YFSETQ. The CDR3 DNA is TGCGCCAGCAGCTCTACCGGGTCCCCCTCCTACGAGCAGTACTTC. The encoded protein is CASSSTGSPSYEQYF.

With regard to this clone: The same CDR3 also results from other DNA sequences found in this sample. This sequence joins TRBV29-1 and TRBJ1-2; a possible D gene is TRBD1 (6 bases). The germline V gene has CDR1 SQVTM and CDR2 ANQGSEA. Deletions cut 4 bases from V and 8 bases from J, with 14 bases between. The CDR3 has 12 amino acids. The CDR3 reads CSVGAGGQGYTF. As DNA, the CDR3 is TGCAGCGTTGGTGCGGGGGGCCAGGGCTACACCTTC.

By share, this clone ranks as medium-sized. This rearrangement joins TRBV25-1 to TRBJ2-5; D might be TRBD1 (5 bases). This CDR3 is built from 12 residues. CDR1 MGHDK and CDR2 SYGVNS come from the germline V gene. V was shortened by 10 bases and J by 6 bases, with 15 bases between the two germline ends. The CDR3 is CATPVGVKTQYF. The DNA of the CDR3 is TGTGCCACCCCGGTAGGGGTCAAGACCCAGTACTTC.

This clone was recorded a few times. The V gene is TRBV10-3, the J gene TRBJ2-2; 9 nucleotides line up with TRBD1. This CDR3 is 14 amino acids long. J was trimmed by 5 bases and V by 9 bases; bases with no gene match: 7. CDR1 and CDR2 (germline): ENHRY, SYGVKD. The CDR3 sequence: CAIQGQGRTGELFF. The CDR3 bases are TGTGCCATACAGGGACAGGGAAGGACCGGGGAGCTGTTTTTT.

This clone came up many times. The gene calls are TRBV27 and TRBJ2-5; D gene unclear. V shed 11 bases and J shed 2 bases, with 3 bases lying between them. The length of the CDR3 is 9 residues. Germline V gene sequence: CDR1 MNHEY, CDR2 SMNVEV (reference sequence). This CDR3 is CASQETQYF. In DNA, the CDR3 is TGTGCCTCTCAAGAGACCCAGTACTTC.

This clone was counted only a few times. CDR3 nucleotides: TGCGCCAGCAGCCAAGGTGCGGGGGGCCTGAGCACAGATACGCAGTATTTT. Translation gives CASSQGAGGLSTDTQYF. The chain combines TRBV4-3 with TRBJ2-3; 8 bases match TRBD2. The CDR3 consists of 17 residues. V was clipped by 1 base and J by 0 bases; unmatched bases: 6. Germline CDR1 LGHNA, CDR2 YSLEER.

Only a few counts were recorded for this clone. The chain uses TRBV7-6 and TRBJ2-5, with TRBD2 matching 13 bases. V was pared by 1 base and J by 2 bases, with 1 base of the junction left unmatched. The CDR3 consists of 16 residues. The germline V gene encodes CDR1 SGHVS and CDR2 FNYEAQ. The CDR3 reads CASSLGLAGGQETQYF. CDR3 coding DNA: TGTGCCAGCAGCTTAGGACTAGCGGGGGGTCAAGAGACCCAGTACTTC.

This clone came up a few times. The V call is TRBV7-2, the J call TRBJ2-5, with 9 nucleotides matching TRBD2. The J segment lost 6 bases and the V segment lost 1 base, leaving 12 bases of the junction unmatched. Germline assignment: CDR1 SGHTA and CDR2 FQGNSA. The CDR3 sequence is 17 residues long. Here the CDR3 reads CASSLEGAAGGRKTQYF. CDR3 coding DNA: TGTGCCAGCAGCTTAGAAGGGGCGGCGGGGGGGCGAAAGACCCAGTACTTC.

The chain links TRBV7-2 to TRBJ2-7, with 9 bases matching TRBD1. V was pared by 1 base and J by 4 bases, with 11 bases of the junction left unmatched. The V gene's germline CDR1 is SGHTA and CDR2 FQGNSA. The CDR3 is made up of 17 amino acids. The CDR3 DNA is TGTGCCAGCAGCTTAGGCCCCCCGGGACAGGGATTGTACGAGCAGTACTTC. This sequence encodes CASSLGPPGQGLYEQYF.

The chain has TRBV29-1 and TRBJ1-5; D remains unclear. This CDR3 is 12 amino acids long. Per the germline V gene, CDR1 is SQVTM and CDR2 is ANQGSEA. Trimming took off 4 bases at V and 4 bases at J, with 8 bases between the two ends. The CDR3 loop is CSVGAQNQPQHF. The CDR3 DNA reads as TGCAGCGTTGGGGCCCAAAATCAGCCCCAGCATTTT.

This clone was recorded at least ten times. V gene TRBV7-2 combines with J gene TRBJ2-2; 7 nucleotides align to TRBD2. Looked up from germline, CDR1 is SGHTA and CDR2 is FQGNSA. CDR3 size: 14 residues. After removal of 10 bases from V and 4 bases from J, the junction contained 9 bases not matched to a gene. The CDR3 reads CATKPGLFTGELFF. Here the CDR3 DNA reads TGTGCCACCAAACCGGGACTATTCACCGGGGAGCTGTTTTTT.

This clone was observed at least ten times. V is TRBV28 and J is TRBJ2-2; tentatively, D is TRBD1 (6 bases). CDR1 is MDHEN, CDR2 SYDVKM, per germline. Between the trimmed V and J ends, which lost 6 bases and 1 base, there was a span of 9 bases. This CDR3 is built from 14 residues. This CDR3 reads CASRGDKNTGELFF. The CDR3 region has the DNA TGTGCCAGCAGGGGGGACAAGAACACCGGGGAGCTGTTTTTT.

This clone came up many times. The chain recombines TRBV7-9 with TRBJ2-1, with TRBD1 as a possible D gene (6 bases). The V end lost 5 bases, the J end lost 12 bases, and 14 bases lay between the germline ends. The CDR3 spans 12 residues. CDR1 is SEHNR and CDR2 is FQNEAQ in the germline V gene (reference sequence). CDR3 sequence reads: CASSTNRVLQFF. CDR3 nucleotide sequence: TGTGCCAGCAGCACTAACAGGGTTCTGCAGTTCTTC. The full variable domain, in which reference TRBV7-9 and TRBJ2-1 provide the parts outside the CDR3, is DTGVSQNPRHKITKRGQNVTFRCDPISEHNRLYWYRQTLGQGPEFLTYFQNEAQLEKSRLLSDRFSAERPKGSFSTLEIQRTEQGDSAMYLCASSTNRVLQFFGPGTRLTVL.

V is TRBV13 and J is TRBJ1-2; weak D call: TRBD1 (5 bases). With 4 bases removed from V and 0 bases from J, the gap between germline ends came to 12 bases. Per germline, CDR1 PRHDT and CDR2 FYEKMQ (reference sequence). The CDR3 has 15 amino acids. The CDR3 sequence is CASSSQGEANYGYTF. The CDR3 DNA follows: TGTGCCAGCAGCTCTCAGGGTGAAGCTAACTATGGCTACACCTTC.

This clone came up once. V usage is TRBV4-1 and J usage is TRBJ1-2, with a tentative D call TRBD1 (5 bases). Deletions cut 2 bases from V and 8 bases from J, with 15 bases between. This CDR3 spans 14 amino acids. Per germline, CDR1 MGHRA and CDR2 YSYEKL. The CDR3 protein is CASSQSREGLGYTF. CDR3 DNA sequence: TGCGCCAGCAGCCAATCCAGGGAGGGGCTAGGCTACACCTTC.

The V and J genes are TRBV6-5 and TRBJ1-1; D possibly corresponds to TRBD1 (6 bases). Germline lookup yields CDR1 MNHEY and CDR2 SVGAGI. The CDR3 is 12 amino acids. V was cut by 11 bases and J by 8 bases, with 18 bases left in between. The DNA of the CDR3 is TGTGCCGCAGGCCGGCAGGGGTTGGAAGCTTTCTTT. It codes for CAAGRQGLEAFF.

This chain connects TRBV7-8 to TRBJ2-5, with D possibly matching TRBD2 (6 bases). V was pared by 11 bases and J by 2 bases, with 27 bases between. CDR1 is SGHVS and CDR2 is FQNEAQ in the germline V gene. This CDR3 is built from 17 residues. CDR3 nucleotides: TGTGCCGCCAGCGGCTCGGAACTAGCTATGTGGCAAGAGACCCAGTACTTC. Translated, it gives CAASGSELAMWQETQYF.

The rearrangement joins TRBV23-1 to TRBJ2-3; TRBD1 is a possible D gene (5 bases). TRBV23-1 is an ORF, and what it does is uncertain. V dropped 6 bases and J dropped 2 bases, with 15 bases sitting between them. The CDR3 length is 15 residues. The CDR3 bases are TGCGCCAGCAGCCAAGTTAGGGGATACACAGATACGCAGTATTTT. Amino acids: CASSQVRGYTDTQYF.

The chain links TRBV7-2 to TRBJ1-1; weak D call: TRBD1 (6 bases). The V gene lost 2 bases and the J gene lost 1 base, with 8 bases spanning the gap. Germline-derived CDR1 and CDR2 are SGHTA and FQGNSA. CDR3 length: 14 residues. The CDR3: CASSLLGANTEAFF. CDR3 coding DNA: TGTGCCAGCAGCTTACTGGGGGCGAACACTGAAGCTTTCTTT.

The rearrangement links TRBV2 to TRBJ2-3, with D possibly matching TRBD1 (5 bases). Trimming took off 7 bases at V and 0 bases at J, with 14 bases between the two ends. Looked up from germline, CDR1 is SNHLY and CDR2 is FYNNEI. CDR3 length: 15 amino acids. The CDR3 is CASKWVYRSTDTQYF. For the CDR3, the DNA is TGTGCCAGCAAATGGGTTTACAGGAGCACAGATACGCAGTATTTT.

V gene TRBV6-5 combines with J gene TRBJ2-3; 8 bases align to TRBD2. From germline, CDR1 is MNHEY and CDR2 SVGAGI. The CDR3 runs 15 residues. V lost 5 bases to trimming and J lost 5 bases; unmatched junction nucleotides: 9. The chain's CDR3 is CASSTRRGGEDTQYF. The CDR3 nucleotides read TGTGCCAGCAGTACTCGCCGGGGGGGCGAAGATACGCAGTATTTT.